One sample yielded the 14 T cell receptor beta chains listed below, sequenced in a study of radiotherapy plus CTLA-4 blockade in lung cancer. The table came from immunoSEQ multiplex PCR; TCRdb's copy has only in-frame clones and leaves some out. Here the sample spans about 91,000 clones, about three quarters being singletons. The material was peripheral blood, obtained from a patient treated with radiotherapy plus ipilimumab. These receptors originate from a human donor with non-small cell lung cancer that progressed on radiotherapy plus ipilimumab.

This chain joins TRBV7-2 and TRBJ2-5; 7 nucleotides line up with TRBD1. CDR3 length: 15 amino acids. Germline V gives CDR1 SGHTA, CDR2 FQGNSA. Unmatched junction bases numbered 6, after V lost 0 bases and J lost 5 bases. CDR3 residues: CASSLAGQTKETQYF. In DNA, the CDR3 is TGTGCCAGCAGCTTAGCGGGACAGACAAAGGAGACCCAGTACTTC.

The chain has TRBV6-6 and TRBJ1-6; 8 bases line up with TRBD1. The germline V gene encodes CDR1 MNHNY and CDR2 SVGAGI (reference sequence). This CDR3 has 14 residues. The ends lost 6 bases at V and 7 bases at J; junction bases unmatched: 5. CDR3 amino acids: CASSSTGVNSPLHF. CDR3 bases: TGTGCCAGCAGCTCGACAGGGGTCAATTCACCCCTCCACTTT.

This clone was recorded a few times. This rearrangement joins TRBV15 to TRBJ2-7; D is unresolved. The germline gives CDR1 LNHNV, CDR2 YYDKDF (reference sequence). V dropped 5 bases and J dropped 0 bases, with 5 bases sitting between them. The CDR3 covers 12 residues. CDR3 bases: TGTGCCACCAGCGTCGGCTCCTACGAGCAGTACTTC. This sequence encodes CATSVGSYEQYF.

This clone has just a few counts. This chain connects TRBV19 to TRBJ1-2; D not resolved. The germline V gene encodes CDR1 LNHDA and CDR2 SQIVND (reference sequence). Trimming cost V 3 bases and J 0 bases, with 11 bases left between them. The CDR3 contains 15 residues. In nucleotides, the CDR3 is TGTGCCAGTAGTATTTGGGAAGGAGCTAACTATGGCTACACCTTC. Amino acids: CASSIWEGANYGYTF.

The J gene is TRBJ2-3, the V gene TRBV4-3; TRBD2 agrees at 13 bases. The CDR3 contains 17 residues. CDR1 and CDR2 from the germline V gene are LGHNA and YSLEER. J lost 6 bases, V lost 4 bases, and 10 bases had no gene match. The CDR3 here is CASSPGLAGRERDTQYF. DNA for the CDR3: TGCGCCAGCAGCCCGGGACTAGCGGGGAGGGAGCGGGATACGCAGTATTTT.

This clone was recorded only once. J is TRBJ2-1 and V is TRBV28; D ambiguous. CDR1 and CDR2 (germline): MDHEN, SYDVKM. The CDR3 contains 13 residues. V lost 6 bases and J 0 bases, leaving 6 bases between the germline ends. The CDR3 bases are TGTGCCAGCAGAGGAATCTCCTACAATGAGCAGTTCTTC. Translation gives CASRGISYNEQFF.

The V call is TRBV6-6, the J call TRBJ2-2, with unresolved D. The V and J ends lost 7 bases and 8 bases respectively, with 11 bases between them. Germline loops: CDR1 MNHNY, CDR2 SVGAGI (reference sequence). This CDR3 contains 12 residues. The CDR3 here is CASIPRAGELFF. CDR3 nucleotide sequence: TGTGCCAGCATTCCGCGAGCAGGGGAGCTGTTTTTT.

This clone was seen a handful of times. The V gene is TRBV7-2, the J gene TRBJ2-7, with D unresolved. Deletions cut 0 bases from V and 2 bases from J, with 8 bases between. This CDR3 has 14 amino acids. Germline V gene data show CDR1 as SGHTA and CDR2 as FQGNSA. CDR3 sequence: CASSLALRAYEQYF. The CDR3 bases are TGTGCCAGCAGCTTAGCGCTAAGGGCCTACGAGCAGTACTTC.

This rearrangement joins TRBV28 to TRBJ1-1; D unclear. Looked up from germline, CDR1 is MDHEN and CDR2 is SYDVKM. Between the trimmed V and J ends, which lost 5 bases and 10 bases, there was a span of 14 bases. The CDR3 contains 12 residues. The CDR3 here is CASSGQAKSAFF. The DNA of the CDR3 is TGTGCCAGCAGTGGGCAGGCAAAGTCAGCTTTCTTT.

This clone was found once. The chain combines TRBV6-1 with TRBJ1-5, with D unresolved. V lost 8 bases to trimming and J lost 3 bases, with 14 bases between them. Germline values: CDR1 MNHNS, CDR2 SASEGT. The CDR3 loop spans 14 amino acids. CDR3 coding DNA: TGTGCCAGCGGGCGGACCTACCACAATCAGCCCCAGCATTTT. This sequence encodes CASGRTYHNQPQHF.

V and J are TRBV2 and TRBJ1-1; possible D gene TRBD1, 6 bases. V lost 3 bases to trimming and J lost 4 bases, with 12 bases between them. This CDR3 is 14 amino acids long. The germline V gene encodes CDR1 SNHLY and CDR2 FYNNEI. The CDR3 nucleotides are TGTGCCAGCAGTGATGGGGGGCATGGCACTGAAGCTTTCTTT. It codes for CASSDGGHGTEAFF.

This chain links TRBV11-2 with TRBJ1-3; 7 bases match TRBD1. The CDR3 is made up of 16 amino acids. The germline V gene has CDR1 SGHAT and CDR2 FQNNGV. The J segment lost 2 bases and the V segment lost 5 bases, leaving 9 bases of the junction unmatched. In DNA form, the CDR3 reads TGTGCCAGCAGCCCCAGACAGGGTGCCACTGGAAACACCATATATTTT. It codes for CASSPRQGATGNTIYF.

The chain carries TRBV7-9 and TRBJ2-7; possibly TRBD1 for D (5 bases). CDR1 is SEHNR and CDR2 is FQNEAQ in the germline V gene (reference sequence). The CDR3 has 16 amino acids. The V end was cut by 5 bases, the J end by 6 bases, with 23 bases between. The CDR3, as DNA: TGTGCCAGCAGCAGCTCGACAGAGACCCTACCTCGCGAGCAGTACTTC. Translation: CASSSSTETLPREQYF.

V and J are TRBV27 and TRBJ2-7; 7 bases are a match to TRBD1. Trimming took 6 bases from V and 4 from J; bases not matched to a gene: 9. This CDR3 comprises 14 residues. The germline V gene has CDR1 MNHEY and CDR2 SMNVEV (reference sequence). CDR3 sequence: CASSPRQGSYEQYF. The CDR3, as DNA: TGTGCCAGCAGCCCCAGACAGGGTTCGTACGAGCAGTACTTC.